These 24 T cell receptor beta chains were sequenced from one sample in a study of CD8 T cells in Susac syndrome. RNA was extracted with the RNeasy kit, and a quantity of about 0.45 to 1 ug was reverse transcribed using random hexamers. From the immunoSEQ multiplex PCR reads, TCRdb called clonotypes with MiXCR, one entry per CDR3 protein. This sample carries some 110,000 distinct CDR3 sequences, 80% to 95% of them seen once, and the ten largest clones take roughly 0.33%. Material for sequencing was CD8+ T cells from PBMCs. These receptors all come from a human donor with multiple sclerosis.

The chain joins TRBV7-9 to TRBJ2-1, with no clear D. CDR3 size: 12 residues. V was trimmed by 2 bases and J by 15 bases, leaving 14 bases between them. From germline, CDR1 is SEHNR and CDR2 FQNEAQ (reference sequence). The CDR3 sequence: CASSLLVADLFF. CDR3 in DNA: TGTGCCAGCAGCTTATTAGTCGCGGATCTGTTCTTC.

The chain joins TRBV5-1 to TRBJ2-7; D may be TRBD1 (6 bases). The V gene lost 3 bases and the J gene lost 4 bases, with 14 bases spanning the gap. The CDR3 spans 14 residues. CDR1 and CDR2 (germline): SGHRS, YFSETQ. The CDR3 nucleotides are TGCGCCAGCAGCTACACGGGACACGGATACGAGCAGTACGTC. It encodes CASSYTGHGYEQYV.

The chain carries TRBV9 and TRBJ2-1; 7 bases map to TRBD2. The germline V gene encodes CDR1 SGDLS and CDR2 YYNGEE. V shed 6 bases, J shed 2 bases, and the junction held 5 bases outside the gene matches. This CDR3 has 14 residues. Here the CDR3 DNA reads TGTGCCAGCACCCCAGGGAGGGCCTACAATGAGCAGTTCTTC. This translates into CASTPGRAYNEQFF. Combining the CDR3 with reference TRBV9 and TRBJ2-1 gives the whole variable domain DSGVTQTPKHLITATGQRVTLRCSPRSGDLSVYWYQQSLDQGLQFLIQYYNGEERAKGNILERFSAQQFPDLHSELNLSSLELGDSALYFCASTPGRAYNEQFFGPGTRLTVL.

The chain combines TRBV28 with TRBJ2-7; D is possibly TRBD1 or TRBD2 (5 bases each). Germline CDR1 MDHEN, CDR2 SYDVKM. The CDR3 totals 15 residues. Trimming left V 2 bases short and J 3 bases short, with 14 bases between. CDR3 sequence: CASSLGRGAFYEQYF. The DNA of the CDR3 is TGTGCCAGCAGTTTAGGGCGAGGGGCATTCTACGAGCAGTACTTC. Complete variable domain (other parts from reference TRBV28 and TRBJ2-7): DVKVTQSSRYLVKRTGEKVFLECVQDMDHENMFWYRQDPGLGLRLIYFSYDVKMKEKGDIPEGYSVSREKKERFSLILESASTNQTSMYLCASSLGRGAFYEQYFGPGTRLTVT.

This clonotype appeared once. The J gene is TRBJ1-6, the V gene TRBV27; a weak D match, TRBD1 (6 bases). V lost 6 bases and J lost 12, with 24 bases in between. CDR1 is MNHEY, CDR2 SMNVEV, per germline (reference sequence). This CDR3 comprises 16 residues. The CDR3 sequence: CASSYTRAGGAGPLHF. In DNA, the CDR3 is TGTGCCAGCAGCTACACCAGGGCGGGGGGCGCAGGACCCCTCCACTTT.

The chain uses TRBV12-3 or TRBV12-4 and TRBJ1-1, with D possibly TRBD1 on 5 matching bases. V lost 3 bases, J lost 5 bases, and 10 bases lay in between. The CDR3 consists of 13 residues. The CDR3, as DNA: TGTGCCAGCAGTTTCAGGGTTGGAACTGAAGCTTTCTTT. Translation: CASSFRVGTEAFF.

The chain joins TRBV7-3 to TRBJ2-1, with TRBD2 matching over 10 bases. V gave up 4 bases and J gave up 2 bases; unmatched junction bases: 8. Germline assignment: CDR1 SGHTA and CDR2 FQGTGA. CDR3 length equals 17 residues. The CDR3 nucleotides are TGTGCCAGCAGCTCCTCCCCCCTAGCGGGGGCCTACAATGAGCAGTTCTTC. Its protein product is CASSSSPLAGAYNEQFF.

The chain carries TRBV4-1 and TRBJ2-3; no firm D call. There are 13 residues in the CDR3. V gave up 1 base and J gave up 6 bases, with 8 bases separating them. Germline CDR1 MGHRA, CDR2 YSYEKL. DNA of the CDR3: TGCGCCAGCAGCCAAGGGGAATCGGATACGCAGTATTTT. This codes for CASSQGESDTQYF.

The rearrangement links TRBV27 to TRBJ2-7; TRBD2 matches 13 bases. The germline V gene encodes CDR1 MNHEY and CDR2 SMNVEV (reference sequence). The CDR3 extends over 17 amino acids. V lost 4 bases to trimming and J lost 6 bases; unmatched junction nucleotides: 12. The CDR3 spells CASSYTVGTSGVPEQYF. The CDR3 bases are TGTGCCAGCAGTTATACTGTTGGGACTAGCGGGGTCCCCGAGCAGTACTTC.

This clonotype was recorded a few times. CDR3 DNA: TGTGCCAGCAGTGAATCTGCAGGAATCTCCACCGGGGAGCTGTTTTTT. Amino acid sequence: CASSESAGISTGELFF. This chain joins TRBV2 and TRBJ2-2; D is unresolved. Trimming took 2 bases from V and 4 from J, leaving 14 bases between them. The germline V gene has CDR1 SNHLY and CDR2 FYNNEI. The CDR3 runs to 16 residues.

This chain connects TRBV6-1 to TRBJ2-7; tentatively, D is TRBD1 or TRBD2 (5 bases each). This CDR3 is built from 11 residues. Germline CDR1 and CDR2: MNHNS and SASEGT. Trimming removed 8 bases from V and 3 bases from J, with 8 bases in between. CDR3 sequence (DNA): TGTGCCAGCCGAGGGGACTACGAGCAGTACGTC. It yields the protein CASRGDYEQYV.

The chain has TRBV12-3 or TRBV12-4 and TRBJ2-1; 10 nucleotides agree with TRBD1. The CDR3 sequence is 14 residues long. The J segment lost 6 bases and the V segment lost 6 bases, leaving 5 bases of the junction unmatched. DNA for the CDR3: TGTGCCAGCAGCGGGGACAGGGGTTTCAATGAGCAGTTCTTC. Protein product: CASSGDRGFNEQFF.

CDR3 in amino acids: CASSSRGRVNGYTF. The CDR3 nucleotides read TGTGCCAGCAGTTCAAGGGGGCGGGTAAATGGCTACACCTTC. V gene TRBV6-5 combines with J gene TRBJ1-2, with 7 bases identical to TRBD1. The CDR3 is made up of 14 amino acids. Germline V lookup: CDR1 MNHEY, CDR2 SVGAGI. The V gene end was trimmed by 4 bases and the J gene end by 6 bases; junction bases not matched to a gene: 8.

The chain joins TRBV5-6 to TRBJ1-4, with a tentative D call TRBD1 (6 bases). Germline V gene sequence: CDR1 SGHDT, CDR2 YYEEEE. This CDR3 is built from 14 residues. Trimming removed 4 bases from V and 5 bases from J, with 12 bases in between. The CDR3 coding sequence is TGTGCCAGCAGCGTTGGACAGCTAAATGAAAAACTGTTTTTT. It yields the protein CASSVGQLNEKLFF.

The chain couples TRBV7-8 to TRBJ2-1; 9 bases are shared with TRBD2. CDR1 is SGHVS and CDR2 is FQNEAQ in the germline V gene. V lost 5 bases to trimming and J lost 4 bases; unmatched junction nucleotides: 15. The CDR3 runs 18 residues. This CDR3 reads CASSTKRGASGVYNEQFF. The CDR3 nucleotides are TGTGCCAGCAGCACAAAGCGGGGAGCTAGCGGGGTATACAATGAGCAGTTCTTC.

This chain uses TRBV7-9 with TRBJ1-1; no reliable D call. V lost 5 bases, J lost 6 bases, and 4 bases lay in between. CDR3 length: 10 amino acids. Germline CDR1 is SEHNR and CDR2 is FQNEAQ (reference sequence). The CDR3 sequence: CASSLSEAFF. For the CDR3, the DNA is TGTGCCAGCAGCCTTTCTGAAGCTTTCTTT.

DNA of the CDR3: TGTGCCAGCAGCTTAATCCAGCGGTATAGAGAGACCCAGTACTTC. Protein: CASSLIQRYRETQYF. The chain carries TRBV13 and TRBJ2-5; the D gene is possibly TRBD2 (5 bases). The ends were cut back, 2 bases at V and 4 bases at J, with 14 bases in the middle. The CDR3 sequence is 15 residues long. CDR1 is PRHDT, CDR2 FYEKMQ, per germline (reference sequence).

Written as DNA, the CDR3 is TGTGCCAGCAGCCACGGGACCTCGGCGGGTTACGAGCAGTACGTC. Its translation: CASSHGTSAGYEQYV. The rearrangement uses TRBV6-2 or TRBV6-3 and TRBJ2-7; either TRBD1 or TRBD2 may supply D (5 bases each). The CDR3 spans 15 residues. CDR1 and CDR2 (germline): MNHEY, SVGEGT. V was clipped by 6 bases and J by 4 bases, with 19 bases between them.

CDR3 in amino acids: CSVEVWTGRSAGYTF. In DNA, the CDR3 is TGCAGCGTTGAAGTCTGGACAGGGCGTTCGGCTGGCTACACCTTC. This chain connects TRBV29-1 to TRBJ1-2; TRBD1 matches at 8 bases. The CDR3 is made up of 15 amino acids. Germline lookup yields CDR1 SQVTM and CDR2 ANQGSEA. With V trimmed by 1 base and J by 7 bases, 11 bases remained unmatched.

The V and J genes are TRBV10-3 and TRBJ2-7; 7 bases agree with TRBD1. Per germline, CDR1 ENHRY and CDR2 SYGVKD. The CDR3 is made up of 13 amino acids. The V gene end was trimmed by 10 bases and the J gene end by 0 bases; junction bases not matched to a gene: 6. The CDR3 loop reads CATNRDSSYEQYF. CDR3 in DNA: TGTGCCACTAACCGGGACAGCTCCTACGAGCAGTACTTC.

The genes are TRBV20-1 and TRBJ2-7; D is tentatively TRBD1 or TRBD2 (5 bases each). There are 15 residues in the CDR3. Germline V lookup: CDR1 DFQATT, CDR2 SNEGSKA (reference sequence). Trimming cost V 5 bases and J 3 bases, with 20 bases left between them. The CDR3 protein is CSAWGPLKPYYEQYF. Written as DNA, the CDR3 is TGCAGTGCTTGGGGACCTCTCAAACCGTACTACGAGCAGTACTTC.

The chain links TRBV10-2 to TRBJ2-1; 7 bases align to TRBD1. Germline lookup yields CDR1 WSHSY and CDR2 SAAADI. The CDR3 contains 13 residues. V shed 5 bases, J shed 8 bases, and the junction held 6 bases outside the gene matches. CDR3 amino acids: CASSPDRNDEQFF. The CDR3 DNA reads as TGCGCCAGCAGTCCGGACAGGAACGATGAGCAGTTCTTC.

The chain is built from TRBV19 and TRBJ2-2; a weak D match, TRBD1 (6 bases). From germline, CDR1 is LNHDA and CDR2 SQIVND (reference sequence). Trimming removed 4 bases from V and 7 bases from J, with 10 bases in between. This CDR3 has 13 residues. The CDR3 protein is CASSNRDHGELFF. CDR3 DNA sequence: TGTGCCAGTAGTAACAGGGATCACGGGGAGCTGTTTTTT.

The rearrangement joins TRBV21-1 to TRBJ2-7; TRBD2, the table's D call, lacks a check against the DNA. TRBV21-1 counts as a pseudogene. CDR3 length: 14 residues. CDR3 DNA sequence: TGTGCCAGCAGCAAAGTTCGGGCCACCTACGAGCAGTACTTC. It encodes CASSKVRATYEQYF.